This T cell receptor (beta chain) derives from a study of blood T cell repertoires in COVID-19. Study-level background: Samples came from the United States, Italy and Spain, spanning acute and convalescent COVID-19.

Trimming cost V 0 bases and J 2 bases; bases outside gene matches: 8. Germline loops: CDR1 LGHNA, CDR2 YNFKEQ. The CDR3 loop spans 17 amino acids. Methods used by the authors: Counts of nucleated cells, estimated from reference gene primer amplification, were obtained. Some clones are missing from TCRdb's copy, which holds only in-frame ones; the method was immunoSEQ multiplex PCR. The D gene and trimming were derived from the DNA, and the V and J assignments and clone size from that table. Of 90,000 or so clones in the sample, approximately 85% were seen once. This clone appeared a few times. This TCR derives from a human donor in a cohort sampled during active COVID-19. Material for sequencing was peripheral blood. The chain combines TRBV4-2 with TRBJ2-3; 7 positions match TRBD2. CDR3 nucleotides: TGTGCCAGCAGCCAAGAAATGCGGGAGCCCTCCACAGATACGCAGTATTTT. Protein product: CASSQEMREPSTDTQYF.